This T cell receptor (beta chain) was recovered during a study of beta chain features in type 1 diabetes listed by TCRdb under 2018. Context from the whole study: Mean age, gender distribution, total cell number and subset yield did not differ between patients and healthy donors. Across all samples, roughly 110,000,000 sorted cells were examined, and cell number per subset correlated strongly with RNA yield. In the study, recently diagnosed type 1 diabetes patients and matched healthy donors were compared on the TCRB repertoires of their sorted circulating CD4+ T cell subsets. Naive and central memory subsets were obtained from all 28 donors, but regulatory and stem cell-like memory subsets were isolated from only 8 patients and roughly eight healthy donors. The investigation overall reported the following: At VDJ recombination sites, type 1 diabetes patients had fewer insertions and more deleted nucleotides, which implies abnormalities in thymic rearrangement. Only small numbers of individuals were included in the HLA sub-analyses, which left unresolved whether HLA type had any influence on TCRB rearrangement. Naive, central memory and regulatory TCRB repertoires appeared more similar among patients than among healthy donors. PCR may preferentially amplify shorter templates, but because patient and control samples were amplified and corrected together, any resulting skew would affect both groups equally. Because cDNA rather than genomic DNA was sequenced, highly expressing activated cells could have been over-represented, although no difference in activation and CD3 levels was found between groups. Type 1 diabetes patients showed a moderate but significant shortening of TCRB CDR3 length in all four CD4+ subsets.

Points on this clone: Its antigen remains undetermined. No per-base quality is available; no much larger clone lies one base away.

Reading the germline V gene gives CDR1 SQVTM and CDR2 ANQGSEA. After removal of 5 bases from V and 4 bases from J, the junction retains 13 bases not matched to a gene. CDR3 length: 17 amino acids, cysteine to phenylalanine. The kept DNA is CDR3 alone, 51 bases in frame from the first base. Each donor gave one peripheral blood draw, averaging roughly 0.11 L, which was collected into heparinised tubes. Using a panel that included CD45RO, CCR7, CD25, CD127, CD95 and CD27, naive, central memory, regulatory and stem cell-like memory CD4+ T cells were sorted on a BD FACSAria II. Every sorted population had a purity above 95%. PBMCs were separated immediately by Lymphoprep density gradient centrifugation and were stained directly, without being cultured. Samples were stained and sorted in pairs, with one healthy donor and one patient per experiment, so that batch effects were minimized. The entire amount of isolated RNA was reverse transcribed using the High Capacity cDNA Reverse Transcription Kit, so the sequenced TCRB transcripts were expressed ones. Naive, central memory and regulatory T cell samples underwent deep immunoSEQ sequencing, averaging about 3.3 million total reads per sample. Sorted cells were lysed in RLT buffer, and RNA was extracted using DNase-treated RNeasy Micro or Mini kits according to cell number. To prevent cross-contamination, every cell subset was processed on its own, while patient and healthy donor samples were processed together. TCRB sequences were amplified from cDNA with the immunoSEQ multiplex PCR, producing 87-bp fragments spanning the CDR3 region. The amplicons were sequenced using the Illumina HiSeq platform. The original methods were these. PCR bias was computationally corrected using synthetic template baselines, reads within Hamming distance 2 were collapsed, and singletons that could not be merged were discarded. By aligning reads against IMGT, V, D and J genes, CDR3 length, and insertions or deletions at six rearrangement sites were assigned. Clonotype counts were normalized to sorted cell number within each subset before computing true diversity and Gini coefficients with the tcR R package. The overlap coefficient, calculated on TCRB nucleotide sequences, was used to measure repertoire sharing. As a proxy for the pre-selection repertoire, out-of-frame TCRB sequences from naive cells were analyzed. TCRdb limited this immuneACCESS table to in-frame rearrangements with V and J called. A share of clones is missing; checked studies link under half to unresolved V genes, and the rest is unexplained. Clonal size and the V and J genes are those of that table, whereas D and trimming came from the DNA. Within this sample are approximately 400,000 clones, with about 14% of them counted one time only. The ten largest make up under 0.02% of the sample.

This receptor chain uses TRBV29-1 and TRBJ2-1, and 11 junctional nucleotides match TRBD1. The receptor was isolated from a woman under 30 in good health. Input material: naive CD4+ T cells from blood. In the paper's terms, the cell subset or site label means: true naive CD4+ T cells. The encoded CDR3 is CSVPGQGVAGDYNEQFF. Here is the DNA: TGCAGCGTTCCGGGACAGGGGGTTGCAGGGGATTACAATGAGCAGTTCTTC.